This T cell receptor beta chain was recorded in a study of molecular identifiers for immune sequencing clone quantification. For the study at large: Replicate experiments divided RNA from roughly 20,000 or 100,000 naive CD8 cells into five parts and sequenced four.

This clonotype was detected a few times. TCRdb redid the calling of the PCR reads with MiXCR, one entry per CDR3 protein. The sample lists hundreds of thousands of distinct CDR3 sequences, 25% occurring once. Germline CDR1 reads MGHDK; CDR2 reads SYGVNS. The V end was cut by 1 base, the J end by 8 bases, with 5 bases between. This CDR3 is 12 amino acids long. This sequence was found in a human donor in good health. Some libraries in this study had Jurkat cell RNA spiked in. The source material was naive CD8+ T cells from blood, with Jurkat cell RNA spiked in. The subset is: FACS-sorted CD8+CD4-CCR7+CD45RA+ naive T cells. This chain connects TRBV25-1 to TRBJ1-4; D call uncertain. The CDR3 is CASSEFGEKLFF. The DNA of the CDR3 is TGTGCCAGCAGTGAATTCGGAGAAAAACTGTTTTTT.